Each of the 19 T cell receptor beta chains below was sequenced from the same sample in a study of breast tumors, draining lymph nodes, adjacent tissues. The lymph nodes were axillary draining lymph nodes from breast cancer patients. One entry per CDR3 protein results from TCRdb running MiXCR on the multiplex PCR reads. The sample consists of about 180,000 distinct CDR3 sequences, more than 25% of them appearing once. What was sequenced was axillary lymph node tissue. These TCRs come from a female donor with breast cancer. Some clones in this sample may be carry-over from other donors' samples.

This chain links TRBV5-1 with TRBJ1-6; D is unclear. The CDR3 loop spans 16 amino acids. In germline, CDR1 is SGHRS, CDR2 YFSETQ. V was clipped by 5 bases and J by 0 bases, with 12 bases between them. Here the CDR3 DNA reads TGCGCCAGCAGTTGGGAGGCCAGCTCCTATAATTCACCCCTCCACTTT. This codes for CASSWEASSYNSPLHF.

The V and J genes are TRBV11-3 and TRBJ2-3, with D perhaps TRBD2 (5 bases). The ends were cut back, 5 bases at V and 3 bases at J, with 27 bases in the middle. Germline CDR1 reads SGHNT; CDR2 reads YENEEA. The CDR3 extends over 19 amino acids. The CDR3 region has the DNA TGTGCCAGCAGCCAGCGACGGGATCCGAGAGGGAGCTTTACAGATACGCAGTATTTT. Translated: CASSQRRDPRGSFTDTQYF.

The sample holds many counts of this clonotype. The chain joins TRBV7-2 to TRBJ2-5, with D perhaps TRBD2 (6 bases). Germline loops: CDR1 SGHTA, CDR2 FQGNSA. V lost 4 bases to trimming and J lost 7 bases, with 16 bases between them. The CDR3 totals 14 residues. The CDR3 region is CASSSHLGGVTQYF. The CDR3 bases are TGTGCCAGCAGCTCCCACTTGGGGGGTGTGACCCAGTACTTC.

This clonotype was seen repeatedly, ten times or more. This chain connects TRBV20-1 to TRBJ1-3; unclear D gene. Trimming left V 5 bases short and J 3 bases short, with 17 bases between. The CDR3 sequence is 15 residues long. CDR1 is DFQATT, CDR2 SNEGSKA, per germline (reference sequence). The DNA of the CDR3 is TGCAGTGCTTTAGGCAGCCTTCCAAGTGGAAACACCATATATTTT. Amino acid sequence: CSALGSLPSGNTIYF.

This chain links TRBV2 with TRBJ2-7, with 9 nucleotides matching TRBD1. The length of the CDR3 is 13 residues. V was pared by 8 bases and J by 0 bases, with 2 bases of the junction left unmatched. The V gene's germline CDR1 is SNHLY and CDR2 FYNNEI. The chain's CDR3 is CASATGGSYEQYF. CDR3 DNA sequence: TGTGCCAGCGCGACAGGGGGCTCCTACGAGCAGTACTTC. The full variable domain, rest sourced from reference TRBV2 and TRBJ2-7, is EPEVTQTPSHQVTQMGQEVILRCVPISNHLYFYWYRQILGQKVEFLVSFYNNEISEKSEIFDDQFSVERPDGSNFTLKIRSTKLEDSAMYFCASATGGSYEQYFGPGTRLTVT.

A note on this clonotype: One junction end does not reproduce the germline sequence, and a read error may be involved. The chain joins TRBV7-2 to TRBJ2-1, with no clear D. The CDR3 is made up of 15 amino acids. CDR1 is SGHTA and CDR2 is FQGNSA in the germline V gene. The CDR3 DNA reads TGTGCCGGCAGCCGAGGCTGGAATGTGGACAATGAGCAGTTCTTC. It yields the protein CAGSRGWNVDNEQFF.

This clonotype was seen repeatedly, ten times or more. The chain employs TRBV7-6 and TRBJ2-7; no definite D call. Germline assignment: CDR1 SGHVS and CDR2 FNYEAQ. The germline V and J ends were trimmed by 0 bases and 2 bases, with 5 bases remaining between them. The CDR3 spans 13 residues. The CDR3 region is CASSLAGTYEQYF. The CDR3 region has the DNA TGTGCCAGCAGCTTAGCGGGCACCTACGAGCAGTACTTC.

This clonotype has a count of ten or more. The chain has TRBV12-5 and TRBJ1-2; D perhaps matches TRBD1 (5 bases). V lost 2 bases, J lost 5 bases, and 12 bases lay in between. This CDR3 comprises 14 residues. Germline V gene lookup returns CDR1 LGHNT and CDR2 FRNRAP. CDR3: CASGLYGTLYGYTF. The DNA for the CDR3 is TGTGCTAGTGGTTTGTACGGGACGCTTTATGGCTACACCTTC.

The table lists this clonotype with many counts. V usage is TRBV12-3 or TRBV12-4 and J usage is TRBJ2-1, with 8 nucleotides matching TRBD1. V gave up 6 bases and J gave up 9 bases; unmatched junction bases: 7. The CDR3 has 13 amino acids. The CDR3, as DNA: TGTGCCAGCAGGAGGACAGGGTCTCTTGAGCAGTTCTTC. Translated: CASRRTGSLEQFF.

In the case of this clonotype: A much bigger clone sits one base away, suggesting this may be a read error. The chain recombines TRBV6-1 with TRBJ1-5; possible D gene TRBD1, 6 bases. V lost 8 bases and J 3 bases, leaving 17 bases between the germline ends. The length of the CDR3 is 15 residues. The germline V gene has CDR1 MNHNS and CDR2 SASEGT. CDR3 loop: CASGGLTGNNQPQHF. The CDR3 nucleotides read TGTGCCAGCGGTGGTTTAACAGGGAACAATCAGCCCCAGCATTTT.

This clonotype was seen at least ten times. The chain employs TRBV4-1 and TRBJ1-5; 10 nucleotides line up with TRBD1. Germline V lookup: CDR1 MGHRA, CDR2 YSYEKL. The CDR3 sequence is 16 residues long. The V and J ends lost 5 bases and 5 bases, in that order; junction bases with no gene match: 9. CDR3 region: CASSSPGQGIDQPQHF. The CDR3 DNA follows: TGCGCCAGCAGCTCACCGGGACAGGGGATCGATCAGCCCCAGCATTTT.

There are many counts of this clonotype. This sequence joins TRBV6-1 and TRBJ2-6; D is undetermined. The CDR3 runs 16 residues. Trimming took off 4 bases at V and 1 base at J, with 11 bases between the two ends. Looked up from germline, CDR1 is MNHNS and CDR2 is SASEGT. The CDR3 bases are TGTGCCAGCAGTGTCTACAGTCTTTCTGGGGCCAACGTCCTGACTTTC. As protein: CASSVYSLSGANVLTF.

This clonotype was detected ten times or more. The chain has TRBV4-1 and TRBJ2-7; possible D gene TRBD2, 6 bases. This CDR3 contains 14 residues. Germline-derived CDR1 and CDR2 are MGHRA and YSYEKL. The V end lost 4 bases, the J end lost 5 bases, and 15 bases lay between the germline ends. CDR3 amino acids: CASSRGPGAHEQYF. Here the CDR3 DNA reads TGCGCCAGCAGCCGGGGACCGGGAGCCCACGAGCAGTACTTC.

This clonotype has at least ten counts. V and J are TRBV10-3 and TRBJ2-3; 14 bases map to TRBD2. Per germline, CDR1 ENHRY and CDR2 SYGVKD. This CDR3 comprises 16 residues. With 4 bases clipped from V and 8 bases from J, the junction kept 8 bases outside the gene matches. CDR3 nucleotides: TGTGCCATCAGTGGGACTAGCGGGGGGTCCTGGGGTACGCAGTATTTT. It is translated as CAISGTSGGSWGTQYF.

In its sample, this clonotype was seen many times. The chain carries TRBV5-1 and TRBJ2-5; perhaps D is TRBD1 or TRBD2 (5 bases each). Germline loops: CDR1 SGHRS, CDR2 YFSETQ. The germline V and J ends were trimmed by 4 bases and 7 bases, with 20 bases remaining between them. The CDR3 covers 15 residues. The CDR3 here is CASSQLRDGQRTQYF. Written as DNA, the CDR3 is TGCGCCAGCAGCCAACTCAGGGACGGACAACGGACCCAGTACTTC.

The chain couples TRBV14 to TRBJ1-6, with D uncertain. Trimming removed 1 base from V and 6 bases from J, with 13 bases in between. The CDR3 extends over 16 amino acids. In germline, CDR1 is SGHDN, CDR2 FVKESK. The CDR3 DNA follows: TGTGCCAGCAGCCAAGGGGTCAGGAGTACTAATTCACCCCTCCACTTT. Protein sequence: CASSQGVRSTNSPLHF.

This clonotype was observed many times. This chain connects TRBV7-8 to TRBJ2-7; 9 bases match TRBD1. V lost 5 bases to trimming and J lost 5 bases; unmatched junction nucleotides: 10. The CDR3 is 15 amino acids. Germline CDR1 is SGHVS and CDR2 is FQNEAQ. CDR3: CASSTRRDREHEQYF. As DNA, the CDR3 is TGTGCCAGCAGCACCCGCCGGGACAGGGAACACGAGCAGTACTTC.

There are a few counts of this clonotype. The chain joins TRBV7-8 to TRBJ2-3; TRBD1 agrees at 7 bases. This CDR3 is 14 amino acids long. Trimming at V came to 5 bases and at J to 4 bases, leaving 6 bases not matched to a gene. CDR1 and CDR2 from the germline V gene are SGHVS and FQNEAQ. DNA of the CDR3: TGTGCCAGCAGCCCGAACAGGGGCCCAGATACGCAGTATTTT. This codes for CASSPNRGPDTQYF.

At least ten counts were recorded for this clonotype. The chain has TRBV3-1 and TRBJ2-3, with 10 bases lining up with TRBD2. Germline V CDR1 and CDR2: LGHDT, YNNKEL (reference sequence). J lost 6 bases, V lost 5 bases, and 5 bases had no gene match. This CDR3 is 14 amino acids long. DNA for the CDR3: TGTGCCAGCAGCTTAGCGGGAGGTAGCGATACGCAGTATTTT. Its protein is CASSLAGGSDTQYF.